Listed below are T cell receptor beta chains from one sample, sequenced in a study of T cells after posttransplantation cyclophosphamide. Clones were sequenced by immunoSEQ multiplex PCR, and TCRdb holds only the in-frame ones, with some missing. The sample has 30,000 to 45,000 clones; approximately 78% are singletons. Sample: CD4+ T cells sorted from blood, taken around 2,000 days after a stem cell transplant with posttransplant cyclophosphamide. These receptors were obtained from a female patient between 40 and 50 years old who received an allogeneic stem cell transplant from a related donor, was CMV-positive, and had no GVHD. Part of the T cells may come from the graft donor. CDR3s include the opening cysteine and the closing phenylalanine or tryptophan. D genes are given only for firm matches. Only part of the rows carry a size: once, few, many, or a class if the clone is expanded.

clone_size	d_call	j_call	v_call	cdr3_nt	cdr3_aa
.	.	TRBJ1-2	TRBV6-5	TGTGCCAGCAGCGCGTTACAGGGTCCCCGCTACACCTTC	CASSALQGPRYTF
.	.	TRBJ1-6	TRBV9	TGTGCCAGCAGCGCCCTACAGGGCAATAGTTCACCCCTCCACTTT	CASSALQGNSSPLHF
.	.	TRBJ2-3	TRBV5-1	TGCGCCAGCAGCTTCCGCCCAGGGTTCGCAGATACGCAGTATTTT	CASSFRPGFADTQYF
.	.	TRBJ2-5	TRBV15	TGTGCCACCAGCAGAGATAGGAGGACCCAGTACTTC	CATSRDRRTQYF
.	.	TRBJ2-1	TRBV6-1	TGTGCCAGCAGCCCCAGGGTCGTTTGGGAGCAGTTCTTC	CASSPRVVWEQFF
.	.	TRBJ2-2	TRBV6-5	TGTGCCAGCAGTTTCACATACGGGGGCGGGGAGCTGTTTTTT	CASSFTYGGGELFF
.	.	TRBJ1-1	TRBV6-5	TGTGCCAGCAGTTCCCCAGGACAGTCAACTGAAGCTTTCTTT	CASSSPGQSTEAFF
.	.	TRBJ1-6	TRBV5-1	TGCGCCAGCGCCCTGCAGGGCCTCTCCTATAATTCACCCCTCCACTTT	CASALQGLSYNSPLHF
few	.	TRBJ1-5	TRBV4-1	TGCGCCAGCAGCCAAGACGGTGGAGTTGGAAATCAGCCCCAGCATTTT	CASSQDGGVGNQPQHF
.	.	TRBJ1-3	TRBV5-1	TGCGCCAGCAGCGAGCCGAGCTCTGGAAACACCATATATTTT	CASSEPSSGNTIYF
.	.	TRBJ1-1	TRBV19	TGTGCCAGTAGCCGAATAGACAGCAACGCTGAAGCTTTCTTT	CASSRIDSNAEAFF
few	.	TRBJ1-1	TRBV29-1	TGCAGCGTTGAAGCGGGGGGGAACACTGAAGCTTTCTTT	CSVEAGGNTEAFF